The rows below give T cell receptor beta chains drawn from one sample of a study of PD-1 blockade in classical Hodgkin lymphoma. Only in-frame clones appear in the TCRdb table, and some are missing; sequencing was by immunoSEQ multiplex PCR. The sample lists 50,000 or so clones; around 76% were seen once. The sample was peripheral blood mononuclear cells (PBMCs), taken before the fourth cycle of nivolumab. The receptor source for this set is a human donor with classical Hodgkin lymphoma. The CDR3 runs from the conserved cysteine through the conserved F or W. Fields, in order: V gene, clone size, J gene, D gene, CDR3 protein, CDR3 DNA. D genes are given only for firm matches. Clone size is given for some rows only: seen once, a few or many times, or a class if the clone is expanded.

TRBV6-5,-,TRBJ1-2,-,CASGSGWNGYTF,TGTGCCAGCGGGTCGGGGTGGAATGGCTACACCTTC
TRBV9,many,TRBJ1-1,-,CASSRSSDPTEAFF,TGTGCCAGCAGCAGGTCCTCGGACCCCACTGAAGCTTTCTTT
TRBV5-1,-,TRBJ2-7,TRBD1,CASSLYPRTGYEQYF,TGCGCCAGCAGCTTATACCCGAGGACAGGGTACGAGCAGTACTTC
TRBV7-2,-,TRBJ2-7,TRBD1,CASGRTGISSYEQYF,TGTGCCAGCGGAAGGACAGGGATAAGCTCCTACGAGCAGTACTTC
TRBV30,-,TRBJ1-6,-,CAWSVRTTQEPNSPLHF,TGTGCCTGGAGTGTACGTACCACTCAAGAACCTAATTCACCCCTCCACTTT
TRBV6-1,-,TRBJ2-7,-,CASSEAPSNRFGSEQYF,TGTGCCAGCAGTGAAGCACCTTCAAACAGGTTTGGCTCCGAGCAGTACTTC
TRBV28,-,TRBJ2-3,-,CVSNGFTNTQYF,TGTGTCTCAAACGGGTTCACCAATACGCAGTATTTT
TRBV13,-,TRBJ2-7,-,CASSTTGTIYEQYF,TGTGCCAGCAGCACTACCGGGACGATCTACGAGCAGTACTTC
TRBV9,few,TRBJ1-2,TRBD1,CASSGQGSYGYTF,TGTGCCAGCAGCGGACAGGGGAGTTATGGCTACACCTTC
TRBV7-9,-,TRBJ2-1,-,CASSLNTDNEQFF,TGTGCCAGCAGCTTGAACACCGACAATGAGCAGTTCTTC
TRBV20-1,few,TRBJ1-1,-,CSARGDREAFF,TGCAGTGCTAGGGGGGACCGTGAAGCTTTCTTT
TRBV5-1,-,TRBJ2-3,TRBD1,CASSWTGWQDTQYF,TGCGCCAGCAGCTGGACAGGGTGGCAAGATACGCAGTATTTT
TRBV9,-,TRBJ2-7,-,CASSVEDHSYEQYF,TGTGCCAGCAGCGTAGAGGACCACTCCTACGAGCAGTACTTC
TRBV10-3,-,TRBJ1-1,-,CAISERSDSEAFF,TGTGCCATCAGTGAGAGGAGTGACAGTGAAGCTTTCTTT
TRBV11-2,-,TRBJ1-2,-,CASSLVVGAPTYGYTF,TGTGCCAGCAGCTTAGTGGTGGGGGCGCCTACCTATGGCTACACCTTC
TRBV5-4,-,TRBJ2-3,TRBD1,CASSPGQGTDTQYF,TGTGCCAGCAGCCCGGGACAGGGAACAGATACGCAGTATTTT
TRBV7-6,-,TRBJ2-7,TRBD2,CASSTDSGRGYEQYF,TGTGCCAGCAGCACCGATAGCGGGCGAGGGTACGAGCAGTACTTC
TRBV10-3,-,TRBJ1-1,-,CATARGITEAFF,TGTGCCACAGCAAGGGGGATCACTGAAGCTTTCTTT
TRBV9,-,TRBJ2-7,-,CASSVGHTSSYEQYF,TGTGCCAGCAGCGTAGGGCACACGAGCTCCTACGAGCAGTACTTC
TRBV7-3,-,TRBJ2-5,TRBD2,CASSLDPGGETQYF,TGTGCCAGCAGCTTAGATCCGGGGGGAGAGACCCAGTACTTC
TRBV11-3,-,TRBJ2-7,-,CASSLDPFGGGTYEQYF,TGTGCCAGCAGCTTAGATCCCTTCGGAGGAGGAACCTACGAGCAGTACTTC
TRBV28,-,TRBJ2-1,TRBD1,CAAAKDRGDNEQFF,TGTGCCGCAGCTAAGGACAGGGGAGACAATGAGCAGTTCTTC
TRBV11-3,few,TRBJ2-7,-,CASSFKAYEQYF,TGTGCCAGCAGCTTTAAGGCCTACGAGCAGTACTTC
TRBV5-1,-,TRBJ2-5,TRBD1,CASSLGLGQGSSETQYF,TGCGCCAGCAGCTTGGGACTAGGACAGGGGAGTTCAGAGACCCAGTACTTC
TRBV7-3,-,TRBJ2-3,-,CASSWAPGVSDTQYF,TGTGCCAGCAGCTGGGCGCCGGGAGTATCTGATACGCAGTATTTT
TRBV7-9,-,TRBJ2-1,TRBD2,CASSPGGGAEGDEQFF,TGTGCCAGCAGCCCGGGGGGGGGCGCCGAGGGCGATGAGCAGTTCTTC
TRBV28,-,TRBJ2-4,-,CASGQRNIQYF,TGTGCCAGCGGACAGAGAAACATTCAGTACTTC